What follows are 30 T cell receptor beta chains derived from one specimen sequenced in a study of cytomegalovirus exposure and HLA in healthy donors (TCRdb year 2017). The receptor library was made with the immunoSEQ multiplex PCR assay. The multiplex PCR relied on a mix of 60 forward primers for TCR Vbeta segments and 13 reverse primers for TCR Jbeta segments. The table was pulled from immuneACCESS by TCRdb, which kept in-frame rearrangements only. Such tables lose some clones; where checked, under half of the loss comes from unresolved V genes, and the rest has no known cause. The sample yields 140,000 to 150,000 clones; approximately 79% were counted once. The ten largest clones add up to approximately 6.3% of the sample. The sequenced sample was PBMCs. The receptors shown here come from a woman in her thirties or forties in good health and CMV-seropositive.

The V call is TRBV19, the J call TRBJ2-1; 9 bases agree with TRBD2. CDR1 and CDR2 from the germline V gene are LNHDA and SQIVND (reference sequence). With V trimmed by 10 bases and J by 2 bases, 12 bases remained unmatched. CDR3 length: 16 residues. CDR3 sequence: CATTRGGGGTYNEQFF. CDR3 nucleotide sequence: TGTGCCACCACAAGGGGCGGGGGGGGAACCTACAATGAGCAGTTCTTC.

CDR3 nucleotide sequence: TGTGCCATCAGTGACCCGGGCAGGGTTGGACCTCCCGAGCAGTACTTC. Its protein product is CAISDPGRVGPPEQYF. The J gene is TRBJ2-7, the V gene TRBV10-3; TRBD1 might be the D (5 bases). Germline loops: CDR1 ENHRY, CDR2 SYGVKD. Deletions cut 3 bases from V and 6 bases from J, with 21 bases between. CDR3 length: 16 residues.

This sequence joins TRBV29-1 and TRBJ1-6; 9 bases match TRBD1. Germline values: CDR1 SQVTM, CDR2 ANQGSEA. The CDR3 covers 14 residues. J was trimmed by 9 bases and V by 5 bases; bases with no gene match: 8. The CDR3 sequence is CSVKGQGLGSPLHF. CDR3 DNA sequence: TGCAGCGTTAAGGGACAGGGTTTGGGTTCACCCCTCCACTTT.

As DNA, the CDR3 is TGTGCCAGCAGCACTCCCCAGGATAATTCACCCCTCCACTTT. Translated: CASSTPQDNSPLHF. The rearrangement links TRBV11-2 to TRBJ1-6; the D is unclear. Germline CDR1 and CDR2: SGHAT and FQNNGV. The germline V and J ends were trimmed by 5 bases and 5 bases, with 10 bases remaining between them. This CDR3 comprises 14 residues.

This rearrangement joins TRBV5-1 to TRBJ2-3; D perhaps matches TRBD1 (6 bases). The germline CDR1 and CDR2 sequences are SGHRS and YFSETQ. Deletions cut 3 bases from V and 2 bases from J, with 13 bases between. The length of the CDR3 is 15 residues. CDR3 amino acids: CASSSPQGVTDTQYF. DNA for the CDR3: TGCGCCAGCAGCTCCCCACAGGGAGTCACAGATACGCAGTATTTT.

This clone was seen a handful of times. This rearrangement joins TRBV5-1 to TRBJ2-2; no firm D call. The CDR3 runs 15 residues. The V end was cut by 0 bases, the J end by 3 bases, with 9 bases between. Germline loops: CDR1 SGHRS, CDR2 YFSETQ. CDR3: CASSLASLDTGELFF. CDR3 sequence (DNA): TGCGCCAGCAGCTTGGCCTCCCTCGACACCGGGGAGCTGTTTTTT.

This clone has a single count. The CDR3 reads CASSPPTGGNTEAFF. CDR3 coding DNA: TGTGCCAGCAGCCCCCCGACAGGGGGAAACACTGAAGCTTTCTTT. The chain employs TRBV7-9 and TRBJ1-1; TRBD1 matches at 9 bases. This CDR3 region has 15 residues. Germline V CDR1 and CDR2: SEHNR, FQNEAQ (reference sequence). V gave up 5 bases and J gave up 2 bases; unmatched junction bases: 6.

As for this clone: The same CDR3 is also encoded by other DNA sequences in this sample. V usage is TRBV7-9 and J usage is TRBJ2-1; D perhaps matches TRBD2 (7 bases). This CDR3 has 14 amino acids. Germline values: CDR1 SEHNR, CDR2 FQNEAQ (reference sequence). Trimming cost V 1 base and J 8 bases, with 12 bases left between them. The CDR3 sequence: CASSLVGGGHEQFF. The CDR3, as DNA: TGTGCCAGCAGCTTAGTGGGGGGGGGCCATGAGCAGTTCTTC.

CDR3 sequence reads: CASSRNRDGPWGYTF. The DNA of the CDR3 is TGTGCCAGCAGCCGTAACAGGGACGGACCATGGGGCTACACCTTC. J is TRBJ1-2 and V is TRBV6-5, with D tentatively TRBD1 (6 bases). This CDR3 is built from 15 residues. V was clipped by 6 bases and J by 8 bases, with 22 bases between them. Germline-derived CDR1 and CDR2 are MNHEY and SVGAGI.

J is TRBJ1-2 and V is TRBV6-5, with 8 bases matching TRBD1. J was trimmed by 2 bases and V by 6 bases; bases with no gene match: 2. The germline V gene has CDR1 MNHEY and CDR2 SVGAGI. The CDR3 totals 13 residues. In DNA, the CDR3 is TGTGCCAGCAGGGGACAGGCCAACTATGGCTACACCTTC. This sequence encodes CASRGQANYGYTF.

This clone occurred a few times. This chain uses TRBV4-2 with TRBJ1-5; the D is unclear. Trimming removed 0 bases from V and 1 base from J, with 13 bases in between. Germline CDR1 LGHNA, CDR2 YNFKEQ. CDR3 length: 17 amino acids. CDR3 sequence: CASSQEVQQVSNQPQHF. CDR3 in DNA: TGTGCCAGCAGCCAAGAAGTACAGCAGGTGAGCAATCAGCCCCAGCATTTT.

DNA for the CDR3: TGTGCCATCAGGGACAGTCGGAACGGGGAGCTGTTTTTT. This translates into CAIRDSRNGELFF. The V call is TRBV10-3, the J call TRBJ2-2, with D possibly matching TRBD1 (6 bases). The CDR3 sequence is 13 residues long. Trimming pared 6 bases from V and 7 bases from J, leaving 12 bases between. Germline V lookup: CDR1 ENHRY, CDR2 SYGVKD.

This clone showed up just once. J is TRBJ1-1 and V is TRBV14; 7 nucleotides agree with TRBD1. V gave up 1 base and J gave up 11 bases; unmatched junction bases: 1. Looked up from germline, CDR1 is SGHDN and CDR2 is FVKESK. The CDR3 runs to 11 residues. This CDR3 is CASSQVQGAFF. The CDR3 bases are TGTGCCAGCAGCCAAGTACAGGGGGCTTTCTTT. The complete variable domain, with remaining parts taken from reference TRBV14 and TRBJ1-1, reads EAGVTQFPSHSVIEKGQTVTLRCDPISGHDNLYWYRRVMGKEIKFLLHFVKESKQDESGMPNNRFLAERTGGTYSTLKVQPAELEDSGVYFCASSQVQGAFFGQGTRLTVV.

J is TRBJ2-1 and V is TRBV2, with TRBD2 matching 10 bases. This CDR3 contains 13 residues. Trimming at V came to 11 bases and at J to 10 bases, leaving 11 bases not matched to a gene. Germline V gene sequence: CDR1 SNHLY, CDR2 FYNNEI. As DNA, the CDR3 is TGTGCCCTAGGGAGCGGGGGGGTCACGGAGCAGTTCTTC. It encodes CALGSGGVTEQFF.

The chain carries TRBV6-4 and TRBJ1-5; 8 nucleotides match TRBD1. This CDR3 region has 15 residues. The V segment lost 2 bases and the J segment 5 bases; nucleotides outside the gene matches: 5. Germline CDR1 reads MRHNA; CDR2 reads SNTAGT. This CDR3 reads CASSDPDRVDQPQHF. The CDR3 DNA follows: TGTGCCAGCAGTGACCCGGACAGGGTCGATCAGCCCCAGCATTTT.

A single count supports this clone. The rearrangement uses TRBV10-3 and TRBJ2-5; D is unresolved. The last part of the DNA fits TRBJ2-7 better; the J call may be wrong. This CDR3 region has 14 residues. The germline gives CDR1 ENHRY, CDR2 SYGVKD. The CDR3 is CALRRSDSPSEQYF. Written as DNA, the CDR3 is TGTGCCCTCCGGAGATCGGATTCTCCGAGCGAGCAGTACTTC.

This clone has only one observation. The genes are TRBV14 and TRBJ2-1; 8 bases fit TRBD1. Trimming at V came to 4 bases and at J to 4 bases, leaving 6 bases not matched to a gene. Germline V gene data show CDR1 as SGHDN and CDR2 as FVKESK. CDR3 length: 15 amino acids. The CDR3 spells CASSRQGILYNEQFF. The CDR3 DNA follows: TGTGCCAGCAGCCGACAGGGGATCCTTTACAATGAGCAGTTCTTC.

The chain is built from TRBV28 and TRBJ1-5; 10 bases fit TRBD1. Germline V gene lookup returns CDR1 MDHEN and CDR2 SYDVKM. The CDR3 is 16 residues long. J gave up 0 bases and V 3 bases, and 2 bases lay outside the gene matches. The CDR3 DNA reads as TGTGCCAGCAGTTTGGGACAGGGGTATAGCAATCAGCCCCAGCATTTT. Protein: CASSLGQGYSNQPQHF.

This clone occurred once. The chain links TRBV27 to TRBJ1-2, with D uncertain. Germline V gene lookup returns CDR1 MNHEY and CDR2 SMNVEV (reference sequence). Trimming took 2 bases from V and 5 from J, leaving 12 bases between them. The CDR3 has 14 residues. The CDR3 here is CASSLGREGYGYTF. CDR3 bases: TGTGCCAGCAGTTTAGGGCGGGAAGGGTATGGCTACACCTTC.

This clone was counted only a few times. The chain links TRBV5-6 to TRBJ1-4; 10 bases map to TRBD1. Looked up from germline, CDR1 is SGHDT and CDR2 is YYEEEE. The V segment lost 0 bases and the J segment 7 bases; nucleotides outside the gene matches: 3. The CDR3 runs 15 residues. The CDR3 DNA reads as TGTGCCAGCAGCTTGGGACAGGGGGCTGGTGAAAAACTGTTTTTT. Translated, it gives CASSLGQGAGEKLFF.

This sequence joins TRBV14 and TRBJ2-1, with D tentatively TRBD2 (6 bases). Looked up from germline, CDR1 is SGHDN and CDR2 is FVKESK. CDR3 length equals 15 residues. Trimming stripped 3 bases from V and 2 bases from J, with 11 bases between. The CDR3 DNA sequence: TGTGCCAGCAGCCAGCGGGACTCAGCCTACAATGAGCAGTTCTTC. As protein: CASSQRDSAYNEQFF.

This sequence joins TRBV6-1 and TRBJ1-1; no clear D. The germline V gene encodes CDR1 MNHNS and CDR2 SASEGT. The V end lost 5 bases, the J end lost 3 bases, and 13 bases lay between the germline ends. The CDR3 is 14 residues long. CDR3 coding DNA: TGTGCCAGCAGTCGACGGGAAAAGGACACTGAAGCTTTCTTT. This translates into CASSRREKDTEAFF.

This clone was seen more than once but under ten times. V and J are TRBV25-1 and TRBJ1-2, with D possibly being TRBD1 (5 bases). This CDR3 spans 14 amino acids. Trimming cost V 1 base and J 6 bases, with 12 bases left between them. CDR1 is MGHDK, CDR2 SYGVNS, per germline. The CDR3 loop is CASSESGRVNGYTF. The DNA of the CDR3 is TGTGCCAGCAGTGAATCGGGCAGGGTCAATGGCTACACCTTC.

The gene calls are TRBV6-1 and TRBJ2-1; a possible D gene is TRBD2 (5 bases). Deletions cut 8 bases from V and 2 bases from J, with 10 bases between. The CDR3 has 13 amino acids. CDR1 MNHNS and CDR2 SASEGT come from the germline V gene. CDR3 sequence: CASSGIAYNEQFF. For the CDR3, the DNA is TGTGCCAGCTCGGGAATCGCCTACAATGAGCAGTTCTTC.

The chain employs TRBV7-9 and TRBJ1-2; 10 nucleotides align to TRBD1. The CDR3 is made up of 16 amino acids. The V segment lost 6 bases and the J segment 5 bases; nucleotides outside the gene matches: 12. Per the germline V gene, CDR1 is SEHNR and CDR2 is FQNEAQ (reference sequence). For the CDR3, the DNA is TGTGCCAGCAGTAGACAGGGGGCGACTTGGCGATATGGCTACACCTTC. This codes for CASSRQGATWRYGYTF.

This rearrangement joins TRBV5-6 to TRBJ2-4; maybe TRBD1 (5 bases). The CDR3 extends over 17 amino acids. V lost 4 bases and J 0 bases, leaving 17 bases between the germline ends. Germline V CDR1 and CDR2: SGHDT, YYEEEE. DNA for the CDR3: TGTGCCAGCAGCCCTATTGACAGTATCTTAGCCAAAAACATTCAGTACTTC. It specifies CASSPIDSILAKNIQYF. The variable domain in full, completed from reference TRBV5-6 and TRBJ2-4, reads DAGVTQSPTHLIKTRGQQVTLRCSPKSGHDTVSWYQQALGQGPQFIFQYYEEEERQRGNFPDRFSGHQFPNYSSELNVNALLLGDSALYLCASSPIDSILAKNIQYFGAGTRLSVL.

The V and J genes are TRBV6-1 and TRBJ2-1; tentative D call: TRBD1 (6 bases). The CDR3 covers 14 residues. V lost 7 bases and J 5 bases, leaving 15 bases between the germline ends. Per germline, CDR1 MNHNS and CDR2 SASEGT. In DNA, the CDR3 is TGTGCCAGCACCCCCAGGGGTGGGGACAATGAGCAGTTCTTC. The encoded protein is CASTPRGGDNEQFF.

The chain couples TRBV6-1 to TRBJ2-7; 7 positions match TRBD1. V dropped 8 bases and J dropped 0; count of bases not matched to a gene: 10. CDR1 is MNHNS and CDR2 is SASEGT in the germline V gene. The CDR3 is made up of 15 amino acids. Here the CDR3 DNA reads TGTGCCAGCGATGAGGGGGCGAGAAGCTCCTACGAGCAGTACTTC. This sequence encodes CASDEGARSSYEQYF.

The chain has TRBV7-3 and TRBJ2-2; TRBD2 matches 7 bases. Trimming took 5 bases from V and 4 from J; bases not matched to a gene: 7. The germline gives CDR1 SGHTA, CDR2 FQGTGA. CDR3 length: 15 residues. DNA of the CDR3: TGTGCCAGCAGCCCCGGGGGAGGGCTCACCGGGGAGCTGTTTTTT. It translates to CASSPGGGLTGELFF.

The rearrangement links TRBV7-6 to TRBJ1-1; D is ambiguous. The V end was cut by 3 bases, the J end by 1 base, with 6 bases between. Germline V gene sequence: CDR1 SGHVS, CDR2 FNYEAQ. CDR3 length: 13 residues. This CDR3 is CASSFGGNTEAFF. As DNA, the CDR3 is TGTGCCAGCAGCTTCGGCGGGAACACTGAAGCTTTCTTT. Filled out from reference TRBV7-6 and TRBJ1-1, the complete variable domain reads GAGVSQSPRYKVTKRGQDVALRCDPISGHVSLYWYRQALGQGPEFLTYFNYEAQQDKSGLPNDRFSAERPEGSISTLTIQRTEQRDSAMYRCASSFGGNTEAFFGQGTRLTVV.